Listed below are T cell receptor beta chains from one sample, sequenced in a study of blood T cell repertoires in COVID-19. The protocol was immunoSEQ multiplex PCR, while the TCRdb copy is restricted to in-frame clones and leaves out a portion. This table has around 250,000 clones, roughly 88% appearing once. Sequencing was performed on peripheral blood. These receptors originate from a woman aged 25-40 years with active or convalescent COVID-19. Both conserved end residues are trimmed from each CDR3.

J gene	V gene	CDR3 protein
TRBJ2-3	TRBV2	ASVGSGVTDTQY
TRBJ2-5	TRBV30	ACAGTGDQETQY
TRBJ1-6	TRBV7-2	ASRGAGESYNSPLH
TRBJ1-2	TRBV18	ASSPIFREAGGRIGYT
TRBJ2-5	TRBV12-2	ASCPPRQETQY
TRBJ2-3	TRBV4-3	ASSQGLQGDLRTDTQY
TRBJ2-3	TRBV5-4	ASSKGLAGPRGDTQY
TRBJ1-1	TRBV6-5	ASSYTPTGETEAF
TRBJ2-3	TRBV4-1	ASSQSTSGYTQY
TRBJ2-5	TRBV27	ASRLLLGGQETQY
TRBJ2-2	TRBV7-2	ASSLARGWQEDTGELF
TRBJ1-6	TRBV12-1	ASSFGGRVENSPLH
TRBJ1-6	TRBV30	AWSVRAGFSPLH
TRBJ2-1	TRBV14	ASSQASRGVYNEQF
TRBJ2-3	TRBV19	ASSTPSPSTDTQY
TRBJ1-2	TRBV6-5	ASSIGVPRYGYT
TRBJ1-2	TRBV7-8	ASSTLTGLGYGYT
TRBJ2-7	TRBV6-2/TRBV6-3	ASSLQGSSYEQY
TRBJ2-3	TRBV7-6	ASSPLAGGTDTQY
TRBJ1-5	TRBV18	ASSLAASNQPQH
TRBJ2-3	TRBV18	ASSPLVEGWGTDTQY
TRBJ1-1	TRBV3-1/TRBV3-2	ASSQTRGALEAF
TRBJ1-3	TRBV13	ASSYRTGGNTIY
TRBJ2-2	TRBV24-1	AVPGTEAGYGELF
TRBJ2-7	TRBV4-3	ASSQEFSDEQY
TRBJ2-7	TRBV7-2	ASSLGAGGHEQY
TRBJ1-2	TRBV7-8	ASTLRGNYGYT
TRBJ1-5	TRBV5-8	ASSFRGRNQPQH
TRBJ1-2	TRBV6-1	ASSERQGSTTGYT
TRBJ1-1	TRBV5-1	ASSLGDRVELAF
TRBJ1-6	TRBV5-4	ASSLAGGLNSPLH
TRBJ2-1	TRBV5-1	ASSLAHLSGGAENEQF
TRBJ1-1	TRBV27	ASSRTDRATNTEAF
TRBJ1-2	TRBV4-2	ASSQDNLYGYT
TRBJ2-7	TRBV6-2/TRBV6-3	ASSLNGLFYEQY